This TCR beta chain was recovered during a study of shared clonotypes between healthy human individuals. V was trimmed by 4 bases and J by 6 bases, leaving 7 bases between them. The length of the CDR3 is 11 residues. Germline-derived CDR1 and CDR2 are ENHRY and SYGVKD. Profiling relied on immunoSEQ multiplex PCR, and the TCRdb table lists in-frame clones only, not all of them. The sample includes millions of clones, 85% to 95% seen only once; the top ten take under 0.15%. Specimen: naive CD4+ T cells sorted from blood. Subset reported: CD45RA+ positively selected. This clonotype originated in a man between 18 and 35 years old in good health. This chain connects TRBV10-3 to TRBJ2-7, with unresolved D. CDR3 DNA sequence: TGTGCCATCAGTGTAGGGTTCGAGCAGTACTTC. This gives the protein CAISVGFEQYF.